The rows below give T cell receptor beta chains drawn from one sample of a study of T cells in Graves' hyperthyroidism and ophthalmopathy. TCRdb redid the calling of the multiplex PCR reads with MiXCR, one entry per CDR3 protein. The sample holds roughly 600,000 distinct CDR3 sequences; about 15% are singletons and the top ten take roughly an eighth. The source material was blood. These receptors all come from a woman aged 45-60 years with Graves' ophthalmopathy. Both conserved end residues are part of each CDR3. The order of the fields is D gene, J gene, clone size, V gene, CDR3 DNA, CDR3 protein. The D gene is left open where the match is weak. Only some rows state a clone size, as once, few, many or a class for expanded clones.

TRBD2	TRBJ2-7	many	TRBV7-2	TGTGCCAGCAGCTCTGGGCGGGAGGACTACGAGCAGTACTTC	CASSSGREDYEQYF
TRBD1	TRBJ2-1	many	TRBV27	TGTGCCAGCAGTTTATCGTGGTGGGACAGGGCCAACAATGAGCAGTTCTTC	CASSLSWWDRANNEQFF
-	TRBJ1-5	many	TRBV20-1	TGCAGTGCTAGAAGACAAGGTAATCAGCCCCAGCATTTT	CSARRQGNQPQHF
-	TRBJ1-4	-	TRBV27	TGTGCCAGCTCCCCTTGGGGGCAGAATGAAAAACTGTTTTTT	CASSPWGQNEKLFF
-	TRBJ1-3	few	TRBV6-1	TGTGCCAGCAGATTCCCACAGGCAAACACCATATATTTT	CASRFPQANTIYF
-	TRBJ1-5	-	TRBV9	TGTGCCAGCAGCGTAGGGGCAGGGCTTCAGCCCCAGCATTTT	CASSVGAGLQPQHF
-	TRBJ2-3	many	TRBV2	TGTGCCAGCAGTGAAGCCCTACACGGGAAAGATACGCAGTATTTT	CASSEALHGKDTQYF
-	TRBJ1-2	-	TRBV29-1	TGCAGCGTACAGGGTTCTGTCTATGGCTACACCTTC	CSVQGSVYGYTF
-	TRBJ1-6	-	TRBV18	TGTGCCAGCTCACAGCCCGGGACTGAGTCCTATAATTCACCCCTCCACTTT	CASSQPGTESYNSPLHF
TRBD1	TRBJ2-7	many	TRBV18	TGTGCCAGCTCACCACCTGGACAGGGGGGTTCGGAGCAGTACTTC	CASSPPGQGGSEQYF
TRBD1	TRBJ2-4	-	TRBV24-1	TGTGCCACCAGTGAAGCAACAGGGGGCGGAAACATTCAGTACTTC	CATSEATGGGNIQYF
-	TRBJ2-1	many	TRBV7-3	TGTCACCGGAACCCGATTTACAATGAGCAGTTCTTC	CHRNPIYNEQFF
TRBD1	TRBJ2-7	many	TRBV25-1	TGTGCCAGCAGTGAATCAGGACAGGGGAGGGCAGAGCAGTACTTC	CASSESGQGRAEQYF
-	TRBJ2-1	-	TRBV15	TGTGCCACCAGCAGAGGAGCCCCCTCCCTTTACAATGAGCAGTTCTTC	CATSRGAPSLYNEQFF
TRBD2	TRBJ2-3	few	TRBV29-1	TGCAGCGGTGGACTAGTCCCCGCAGATACGCAGTATTTT	CSGGLVPADTQYF
-	TRBJ1-2	many	TRBV30	TGTGCCTGGATGACATTTAACTATGGCTACACCTTC	CAWMTFNYGYTF
-	TRBJ2-2	many	TRBV5-1	TGCGCCAGCAGCTTGGCCCAGAACACCGGGGAGCTGTTTTTT	CASSLAQNTGELFF
TRBD2	TRBJ2-1	-	TRBV19	TGTGCCAGTAGTTCAACCCAACTAGCGGGAGGGTTTTACAATGAGCAGTTCTTC	CASSSTQLAGGFYNEQFF
TRBD2	TRBJ2-7	many	TRBV7-8	TGTGCCAGCAGCTTAGGGGGGACTAGCGGGATCCATTACGAGCAGTACTTC	CASSLGGTSGIHYEQYF
-	TRBJ1-3	few	TRBV9	TGTGCCAGCAGCGTAGGAGGCAGGTCTTCTGGAAACACCATATATTTT	CASSVGGRSSGNTIYF
-	TRBJ1-5	few	TRBV15	TGTGCCACCAGCAGGGGACAAGGGGTTGGCCCCCAGCATTTT	CATSRGQGVGPQHF
-	TRBJ2-3	many	TRBV20-1	TGCAGTGCTAGAATCGGGGATACGCAGTATTTT	CSARIGDTQYF
TRBD1	TRBJ1-5	-	TRBV19	TGTGCCAGTAGGATTACAGGGGGCAATCAGCCCCAGCATTTT	CASRITGGNQPQHF
-	TRBJ2-3	-	TRBV20-1	TGCAGTGCTAGAGATCGGCTAGCAAGCACAGATACGCAGTATTTT	CSARDRLASTDTQYF
TRBD2	TRBJ2-5	-	TRBV20-1	TGCAGTGCTAGAGCTCGCTCGGCTAGCGGGAGTAGGATGGAGGAGACCCAGTACTTC	CSARARSASGSRMEETQYF
TRBD1	TRBJ2-7	many	TRBV5-1	TGCGCCAGCAGCACTGGACAGGGGGTACCCTACGAGCAGTACTTC	CASSTGQGVPYEQYF
TRBD2	TRBJ2-1	many	TRBV11-2	TGTGCCAGCAGCTCATATCGCGGGAGGGTGAGGAATGAGCAGTTCTTC	CASSSYRGRVRNEQFF
-	TRBJ2-7	-	TRBV9	TGTGCCAGCAGCGTTGGGGGAACTCTTCACTACGAGCAGTACTTC	CASSVGGTLHYEQYF
-	TRBJ2-2	many	TRBV2	TGTGCCAGCAGTGAAGGGTGGACCTCGAACACCGGGGAGCTGTTTTTT	CASSEGWTSNTGELFF
TRBD2	TRBJ2-3	-	TRBV6-4	TGTGCCAGCAGTGAGGCTAGCGGGAGAGATACGCAGTATTTT	CASSEASGRDTQYF
-	TRBJ1-1	many	TRBV18	TGTGCCAGCTCACCGACCGAAAGCACTGAAGCTTTCTTT	CASSPTESTEAFF
-	TRBJ1-2	few	TRBV29-1	TGCAGCGTTGAATCGGGGTGGGATGGCTACACCTTC	CSVESGWDGYTF
-	TRBJ1-3	few	TRBV7-6	TGTGCCAGCAGCTCGACAGAGAGCTCTGGAAACACCATATATTTT	CASSSTESSGNTIYF
-	TRBJ2-2	few	TRBV2	TGTGCCAGCAGGCACAGGGGAGGGACCGGGGAGCTGTTTTTT	CASRHRGGTGELFF
-	TRBJ2-7	many	TRBV5-5	TGTGCCAGCAGCTTGAGGTCAGGTAACTACGAGCAGTACTTC	CASSLRSGNYEQYF
-	TRBJ2-2	few	TRBV15	TGTGCCACCAGCAGAGAGAGGGCGAACGGGGAGCTGTTTTTT	CATSRERANGELFF